This T cell receptor beta chain appears in the sequencing data of a study of vaccination and CD4 T cells after COVID-19. Regarding this clonotype: What it binds is unknown.

Oncomine TCR Beta short-read sequencing was applied to DNA from cultured CD4+ T cells. One entry per CDR3 protein results from TCRdb running MiXCR on the PCR reads. This table holds about 20,000 distinct CDR3 sequences, approximately 42% found once. Stated time point: late sampling 161 to 241 days after vaccination in a few convalescent patients. Noted treatment: roughly ten-day PBMC culture with coronavirus spike peptide pools or control peptides (ViraFEST assay). Trimming took 8 bases from V and 4 from J; bases not matched to a gene: 13. CDR3 size: 15 residues. Germline V gives CDR1 KGHDR, CDR2 SFDVKD.

The chain uses TRBV24-1 and TRBJ2-7; TRBD1 agrees at 7 bases. The clonotype originates from a human donor who had recovered from COVID-19. Here the sequenced sample was CD4+ T cells from blood, cultured in vitro, taken about 7 months after SARS-CoV-2 vaccination. The CDR3 loop reads CATKRGDRVAYEQYF. CDR3 DNA sequence: TGTGCCACCAAGAGGGGAGACAGGGTCGCTTACGAGCAGTACTTC.